The present TCR beta chain was sequenced within a study of cytomegalovirus exposure and HLA in healthy donors. Of note for this clone: No antigen is known for it.

The CDR3 runs to 13 residues. V was shortened by 2 bases and J by 1 base, with 6 bases between the two germline ends. Germline V CDR1 and CDR2: GTSNPN, SVGIG (reference sequence). Both 60 Vbeta primers and 13 Jbeta primers went into the PCR. Method: immunoSEQ multiplex PCR; TCRdb's copy keeps in-frame clones and lacks some. This sample has about 95,000 clones, with less than 80% found just once. General observations from the study: The analysis excluded some indistinguishable V segments, including TRBV6-2 and TRBV6-3. With later analysis, a missense DCLRE1C variant became linked to TCR beta V- and J-gene trimming.

The chain couples TRBV30 to TRBJ1-5, with no clear D. What was sequenced was PBMCs. This TCR came from a woman aged 40 to 50 in good health and CMV-seropositive. CDR3 DNA sequence: TGTGCCTGGAGTCGAGGGAGCAATCAGCCCCAGCATTTT. Amino acids: CAWSRGSNQPQHF.